The next 17 T cell receptor beta chains were all read from a single sample in a study of T cells in Graves' hyperthyroidism and ophthalmopathy. The CDR3 regions of TCR beta were amplified from RNA transcripts. HTBI primers were employed in a first-round RT-PCR of the TCR CDR3. From the multiplex PCR reads, TCRdb called clonotypes with MiXCR, one entry per CDR3 protein. This sample yields more than 300,000 distinct CDR3 sequences, of which 15% to 20% are seen a single time; roughly two fifths belongs to the top ten. The sample comprised blood. Receptors originate from a man in his late teens or twenties with Graves' ophthalmopathy.

At least ten counts were recorded for this clonotype. The V and J genes are TRBV2 and TRBJ1-4; 7 bases are shared with TRBD1. V lost 8 bases, J lost 11 bases, and 8 bases stayed unmatched. In germline, CDR1 is SNHLY, CDR2 FYNNEI. The CDR3 is 12 amino acids. CDR3 protein: CASCFGTAKLFF. The CDR3 nucleotides are TGTGCCAGCTGTTTCGGGACAGCGAAACTGTTTTTT.

This clonotype occurred many times. V gene TRBV6-1 combines with J gene TRBJ1-2; unclear D gene. Trimming stripped 6 bases from V and 3 bases from J, with 11 bases between. The CDR3 runs 13 residues. Germline loops: CDR1 MNHNS, CDR2 SASEGT. The CDR3 DNA reads as TGTGCCAGCAGAGAGACGACGGACTATGGCTACACCTTC. It specifies CASRETTDYGYTF.

This clonotype came up many times. This chain uses TRBV11-2 with TRBJ2-2; the match to TRBD2 covers 8 bases. Unmatched junction bases numbered 3, after V lost 2 bases and J lost 1 base. Germline assignment: CDR1 SGHAT and CDR2 FQNNGV. CDR3 size: 16 residues. CDR3 coding DNA: TGTGCCAGCAGCTTATCCAGCGGGGGGAACACCGGGGAGCTGTTTTTT. Protein product: CASSLSSGGNTGELFF.

In its sample, this clonotype was seen a few times. The chain joins TRBV25-1 to TRBJ2-1; D not resolved. Germline V gene sequence: CDR1 MGHDK, CDR2 SYGVNS. Trimming left V 8 bases short and J 7 bases short, with 9 bases between. The CDR3 has 11 residues. The CDR3 protein is CASELGNEQFF. CDR3 bases: TGTGCCAGCGAGCTCGGGAATGAGCAGTTCTTC.

This rearrangement joins TRBV5-1 to TRBJ2-5; D assignment may be TRBD1 or TRBD2 (5 bases each). The CDR3 is 13 residues long. Germline V gives CDR1 SGHRS, CDR2 YFSETQ. The germline V and J ends were trimmed by 4 bases and 5 bases, with 12 bases remaining between them. The DNA of the CDR3 is TGCGCCAGCAGCGGCGAGTGGGGGGAGACCCAGTACTTC. Translated, it gives CASSGEWGETQYF. Full variable domain (rest looked up from reference TRBV5-1 and TRBJ2-5): KAGVTQTPRYLIKTRGQQVTLSCSPISGHRSVSWYQQTPGQGLQFLFEYFSETQRNKGNFPGRFSGRQFSNSRSEMNVSTLELGDSALYLCASSGEWGETQYFGPGTRLLVL.

In this sample, this clonotype turned up many times. The chain carries TRBV12-3 or TRBV12-4 and TRBJ1-1, with D hard to call. Trimming removed 3 bases at V and 0 bases at J, with 11 bases between. The CDR3 sequence is 15 residues long. This CDR3 is CASSLNYAVNTEAFF. The CDR3, as DNA: TGTGCCAGCAGTTTGAATTACGCAGTGAACACTGAAGCTTTCTTT.

This clonotype was counted at least ten times. The gene calls are TRBV20-1 and TRBJ2-3; 7 positions agree with TRBD2. The CDR3 runs to 18 residues. Germline values: CDR1 DFQATT, CDR2 SNEGSKA (reference sequence). Trimming removed 0 bases from V and 0 bases from J; junction bases left unmatched: 12. The CDR3 reads CSARDLGLSGGSTDTQYF. CDR3 bases: TGCAGTGCTAGAGATTTGGGACTATCGGGGGGAAGCACAGATACGCAGTATTTT.

This clonotype was seen ten or more times. The rearrangement joins TRBV5-1 to TRBJ2-1; D perhaps matches TRBD1 (5 bases). Trimming stripped 5 bases from V and 3 bases from J, with 15 bases between. The germline gives CDR1 SGHRS, CDR2 YFSETQ. The CDR3 is 15 amino acids. The CDR3 spells CASSSRVLDYNEQFF. The CDR3 DNA sequence: TGCGCCAGCAGTTCCAGGGTCCTTGACTACAATGAGCAGTTCTTC.

Worth noting for this clonotype: It may be a read error: a sequence one base away is much more abundant. The chain links TRBV28 to TRBJ1-2; D is possibly TRBD1 (5 bases). This CDR3 is built from 15 residues. Germline CDR1 reads MDHEN; CDR2 reads SYDVKM. CDR3 residues: CASRSLSRQRHGHTF. The CDR3 DNA reads as TGTGCCAGCAGATCTCTAAGTAGACAGCGTCATGGCCACACCTTC.

This chain joins TRBV7-3 and TRBJ2-7; no reliable D call. This CDR3 is built from 13 residues. V lost 2 bases and J lost 5, with 10 bases in between. Germline V gene lookup returns CDR1 SGHTA and CDR2 FQGTGA. CDR3 sequence reads: CASSLADGDEQYF. The CDR3 DNA sequence: TGTGCCAGCAGCTTAGCTGACGGCGACGAGCAGTACTTC.

This clonotype was counted many times. The V and J genes are TRBV24-1 and TRBJ2-7, with a weak D call TRBD2 (5 bases). V was cut by 7 bases and J by 6 bases, with 12 bases left in between. The CDR3 sequence is 12 residues long. Germline assignment: CDR1 KGHDR and CDR2 SFDVKD. CDR3 amino acids: CATRGRDREQYF. The CDR3 DNA reads TGTGCCACCAGGGGGAGAGACCGCGAGCAGTACTTC.

This clonotype was observed many times. The DNA of the CDR3 is TGCGCCAGCAGCCAGGAGTACAATGAGCAGTTCTTC. This gives the protein CASSQEYNEQFF. The gene calls are TRBV4-1 and TRBJ2-1; D is ambiguous. The CDR3 has 12 amino acids. Germline V gene lookup returns CDR1 MGHRA and CDR2 YSYEKL. Trimming pared 3 bases from V and 4 bases from J, leaving 4 bases between.

This clonotype has a handful of counts. The chain has TRBV24-1 and TRBJ1-2; maybe TRBD1 (6 bases). V gave up 2 bases and J gave up 4 bases, with 13 bases separating them. Germline CDR1 and CDR2: KGHDR and SFDVKD. CDR3 size: 15 residues. The CDR3 region is CATSDSRRGSYGYTF. CDR3 nucleotide sequence: TGTGCCACCAGTGATTCTCGAAGGGGGTCCTATGGCTACACCTTC.

In its sample, this clonotype was seen many times. The chain uses TRBV27 and TRBJ2-3, with TRBD1 identical over 9 bases. Germline V gene sequence: CDR1 MNHEY, CDR2 SMNVEV (reference sequence). This CDR3 region has 18 residues. Unmatched junction bases numbered 11, after V lost 4 bases and J lost 0 bases. As DNA, the CDR3 is TGTGCCAGCAGTTGGGGGACAGGGTCACTCTCTAGCACAGATACGCAGTATTTT. Translating gives CASSWGTGSLSSTDTQYF.

The sample holds many counts of this clonotype. The chain joins TRBV18 to TRBJ1-4, with D perhaps matching TRBD1 (5 bases). Germline V CDR1 and CDR2: KGHSH, LQKENI. There are 15 residues in the CDR3. V was cut by 2 bases and J by 2 bases, with 9 bases left in between. For the CDR3, the DNA is TGTGCCAGCTCACCAGGGAGGGACACTAATGAAAAACTGTTTTTT. Translated, it gives CASSPGRDTNEKLFF.

This clonotype was counted only a few times. The chain links TRBV25-1 to TRBJ2-7; 7 nucleotides match TRBD1. Germline values: CDR1 MGHDK, CDR2 SYGVNS. The CDR3 covers 13 residues. Unmatched junction bases numbered 2, after V lost 4 bases and J lost 2 bases. The DNA for the CDR3 is TGTGCCAGCAGTGTGGGACAGCCCTACGAGCAGTACTTC. Translation gives CASSVGQPYEQYF.

The chain carries TRBV7-9 and TRBJ2-3; D is undetermined. The CDR3 totals 13 residues. Germline CDR1 and CDR2: SEHNR and FQNEAQ (reference sequence). V dropped 5 bases and J dropped 4 bases, with 10 bases sitting between them. CDR3: CASSASFPDTQYF. The CDR3 DNA reads TGTGCCAGCAGCGCCTCATTCCCAGATACGCAGTATTTT.